This T cell receptor beta chain was recovered during a study of response to subunit inactivated influenza vaccine. A single record per CDR3 protein comes from TCRdb applying MiXCR to the RT-PCR reads. The sample shows roughly 190,000 distinct CDR3 sequences, around 12% of them seen only once. There are a few counts of this clonotype. Germline CDR1 SGHNT, CDR2 YENEEA. V shed 3 bases, J shed 9 bases, and the junction held 6 bases outside the gene matches. The CDR3 has 14 amino acids. This sample also appeared in a second study, on T cells expressing NK-cell markers. That study reports: A 5'RACE template switching approach incorporating UMIs was used to make TCR beta cDNA. As a fraction of CD8+ T cells, dominant NKG2C+ clonotypes reached roughly 1.0-8% in over 5 donors. These clonotypes, the leaders elsewhere, also led the CD3+CD56-NKG2C+ fraction in a few donors.

This sequence was found in a man between 45 and 60 years old who received an inactivated influenza vaccine. The rearrangement joins TRBV11-3 to TRBJ2-1; 9 nucleotides match TRBD2. The sequencing here drew on CD8+ T cells sorted from PBMCs, taken less than 13 days after vaccination. The DNA of the CDR3 is TGTGCCAGCAGCTTGGGCGGGGGGGCGATTGAGCAGTTCTTC. It translates to CASSLGGGAIEQFF. Based on the CDR3 plus reference TRBV11-3 and TRBJ2-1, the full variable domain is EAGVVQSPRYKIIEKKQPVAFWCNPISGHNTLYWYLQNLGQGPELLIRYENEEAVDDSQLPKDRFSAERLKGVDSTLKIQPAELGDSAVYLCASSLGGGAIEQFFGPGTRLTVL.